This T cell receptor (beta chain) was sequenced during a study of cytomegalovirus exposure and HLA in healthy donors. Germline lookup yields CDR1 MNHNY and CDR2 SVGAGI (reference sequence). The CDR3 spans 15 residues. V shed 4 bases, J shed 3 bases, and the junction held 4 bases outside the gene matches. PCR involved 60 Vbeta and 13 Jbeta primers. Assay used: immunoSEQ multiplex PCR; TCRdb lists only in-frame clones, some missing. This table lists roughly 69,000 clones. The receptor was isolated from a woman in her twenties or thirties in good health and CMV-seronegative. The V gene is TRBV6-6, the J gene TRBJ2-1; 9 bases line up with TRBD1. Sequencing used PBMCs. CDR3 nucleotides: TGTGCCAGCAGTTTCCGGGACAGGGTCTACAATGAGCAGTTCTTC. This sequence encodes CASSFRDRVYNEQFF.